Listed below are T cell receptor beta chains from one sample, sequenced in a study of molecular identifiers for immune sequencing clone quantification. TCRdb re-called the PCR reads through MiXCR, storing one row per CDR3 protein. Of about half a million distinct CDR3 sequences listed, 20% to 25% were seen once; the top ten hold about 0.8%. Sample: naive CD8+ T cells from blood, with Jurkat cell RNA spiked in. The receptor source for this set is a human donor in good health. Some libraries in this study had Jurkat cell RNA spiked in. Both conserved end residues are part of each CDR3. D genes are given only for firm matches. Not every row has a clone size; where given, it reads once, few, many or a size class.

>.|TRBJ1-1|TRBV27|.
TGTGCCAGCAATGAGGTCTTCGGGGCTGAAGCTTTCTTT
CASNEVFGAEAFF
>.|TRBJ1-2|TRBV30|.
TGTGCCTGGAGTGTAGTAGGGTTCGACTATGGCTACGCCTTC
CAWSVVGFDYGYAF
>few|TRBJ1-3|TRBV6-2/TRBV6-3|TRBD1
TGTGCCAGCAGCCCCGGGACAGGGGCAAACACCATATATTTT
CASSPGTGANTIYF
>many|TRBJ2-5|TRBV10-3|.
TGTGCCATCAGTGACGAGGAGACCCAGTACTTC
CAISDEETQYF
>.|TRBJ2-1|TRBV25-1|.
TGTGCCAGCAGTGAATCTTGGAATGAGCAGTTCTTC
CASSESWNEQFF
>few|TRBJ1-1|TRBV20-1|.
TGCAGTGCTAGTTGGCAGAACTTCGGGAAAGGGGACACTGAAGCTTTCTTT
CSASWQNFGKGDTEAFF
>.|TRBJ1-4|TRBV5-3|TRBD1
TGTGCCAGCAGCCGGGGGACAGGGGCTTTTGAAAAACTGTTTTTT
CASSRGTGAFEKLFF
>.|TRBJ2-7|TRBV7-7|.
TGTGCTAGCAGCGCGAACAGGGAGGTGCCCTACGAGCAGTACTTC
CASSANREVPYEQYF
>.|TRBJ1-2|TRBV7-9|.
TGTGCCAGCAGCTGGCTAGATGGTCGATACACCTTC
CASSWLDGRYTF
>many|TRBJ2-3|TRBV28|.
TGTGCCAGCAGTTTCGACGGTCTCACAGATACGCAGTATTTT
CASSFDGLTDTQYF
>.|TRBJ2-7|TRBV6-5|.
TGTGCCAACTGGGGGTGGGGGGAATCCTACGAGCAGTACTTC
CANWGWGESYEQYF
>few|TRBJ2-1|TRBV30|.
TGTGCCTGGAGTAAAGCCATTCATGCGGAAGAGCAGTTCTTC
CAWSKAIHAEEQFF
>many|TRBJ2-7|TRBV5-1|TRBD2
TGCGCCAGCAGCCAATCCACGGGGGGTTCATACGAGCAGTACTTC
CASSQSTGGSYEQYF
>.|TRBJ2-7|TRBV11-2|.
TGTGCCAGCAGCTTAGAGGGCAGCCTCTACGAGCAGTACTTC
CASSLEGSLYEQYF
>few|TRBJ2-7|TRBV30|.
TGTGCCTGGAGTACCCGGGCAGGGAGGCACGAGCAGTACTTC
CAWSTRAGRHEQYF
>many|TRBJ1-2|TRBV7-2|TRBD1
TGTGCCAGCAGCTCCTCCACCAAAACAGGGGGCGTTGGCTACACCTTC
CASSSSTKTGGVGYTF
>many|TRBJ2-5|TRBV7-9|TRBD1
TGTGCCAGCAGCTCAACTCCCGGGACAGAAGAGACCCAGTACTTC
CASSSTPGTEETQYF
>.|TRBJ2-3|TRBV19|TRBD1
TGTGCCAGTACAAACCGGGACAGGGGACAGAATCAGCCCCAGTATTTT
CASTNRDRGQNQPQYF
>many|TRBJ2-5|TRBV6-2/TRBV6-3|.
TGTGCCAGCAGCACCGGGACACCACAAGAGACCCAGTACTTC
CASSTGTPQETQYF
>many|TRBJ2-3|TRBV7-9|.
TGTGCCAGCAGCATCACAGATACGCAGTATTTT
CASSITDTQYF
>.|TRBJ2-3|TRBV5-4|.
TGTGCCAGCAGCTCGGAGATGGGCGCAGATACGCAGTATTTT
CASSSEMGADTQYF
>many|TRBJ2-2|TRBV29-1|.
TGCAGCGTTGCCGGGAAGTCGAACACCGGGGAGCTGTTTTTT
CSVAGKSNTGELFF
>.|TRBJ1-6|TRBV28|TRBD1
TGTGCCAGCAGTTTATCAGGGGGCGCGTTCTCACCCCTCCACTTT
CASSLSGGAFSPLHF
>many|TRBJ2-7|TRBV7-2|.
TGTGCCAGCAGCTTAGGGTGGGTGGCGACGGCCTACGAGCAGTACTTC
CASSLGWVATAYEQYF
>many|TRBJ2-7|TRBV7-9|.
TGTGCCAGCAGCCCGATTAGCTACGAGCAGTACTTC
CASSPISYEQYF
>few|TRBJ1-2|TRBV4-3|.
TGCGCCAGCAGCCAAGACCAGCAAACCTATGGCTACACCTTC
CASSQDQQTYGYTF
>few|TRBJ2-3|TRBV6-6|TRBD1
TGTGCCAGCAGACCACTGGGACAGGGGTTTAACGATACGCAGTATTTT
CASRPLGQGFNDTQYF
>.|TRBJ2-2|TRBV19|.
TGTGCCAGTAGTATAGTTGGGGCAGGTGCCGGGGAGCTGTTTTTT
CASSIVGAGAGELFF
>.|TRBJ1-6|TRBV11-2|.
TGTGCCAGCAGCTTATTTGGGACCGCCGAATGGGTATCACCCCTCCACTTT
CASSLFGTAEWVSPLHF
>many|TRBJ2-7|TRBV7-9|.
TGTGCCAGCAGCTCCGTTCAGAGCGAGGGATACGAGCAGTACTTC
CASSSVQSEGYEQYF
>many|TRBJ2-7|TRBV7-9|.
TGTGCCAGCAGCACGATGTCAGGCTACGAGCAGTACTTC
CASSTMSGYEQYF
>few|TRBJ2-5|TRBV4-1|TRBD2
TGCGCCAGCAGCCAAGCGGCTAGCGGGAGTGTGGAGACCCAGTACTTC
CASSQAASGSVETQYF
>few|TRBJ2-3|TRBV20-1|.
TGCAGTGCTAGAGTAAGACTGGCTTTTGATACGCAGTATTTT
CSARVRLAFDTQYF
>few|TRBJ2-2|TRBV7-7|.
TGTGCTAGCCGGGGGCCCCCTGGTCCGGCGGACACCGGGGAGCTGTTTTTT
CASRGPPGPADTGELFF